This T cell receptor beta chain was recovered during a study of T cell responses to AZD1222 COVID-19 vaccine. Overall study results and limits: Clonal diversity was possibly underestimated, and white British individuals and females predominated among donors. Spike-specific TCR breadth and depth grew following two AZD1222 doses.

The V end lost 1 base, the J end lost 0 bases, and 12 bases lay between the germline ends. In germline, CDR1 is LNHDA, CDR2 SQIVND (reference sequence). This CDR3 contains 16 residues. Remarks on this clone: Antigen: not known.

The repertoire was sequenced with immunoSEQ multiplex PCR; TCRdb's copy has only in-frame clones and lacks some. This repertoire shows roughly 120,000 clones, roughly 93% found once; its top ten account for approximately 3.1%. Sequenced material: peripheral blood, taken on day 0 of AZD1222 vaccination. The chain has TRBV19 and TRBJ1-2; D not resolved. The clonotype originates from an adult in good health. The CDR3 coding sequence is TGTGCCAGTAGTATAGTTGGGGAGGAAGCTAACTATGGCTACACCTTC. This gives the protein CASSIVGEEANYGYTF.